The 4 T cell receptor beta chains below all came from one sample that was sequenced in a study of blood T cell repertoires in COVID-19. Clones were sequenced by immunoSEQ multiplex PCR, and TCRdb holds only the in-frame ones, with some missing. The repertoire holds roughly 95,000 clones, with around 80% as singletons. Sequenced input: peripheral blood. Receptors were obtained from a human donor in a cohort sampled during active COVID-19.

This clone has only one observation. CDR3 loop: CASRDRQGVYGYTF. DNA of the CDR3: TGTGCCAGCAGGGACAGACAAGGAGTATATGGCTACACCTTC. J is TRBJ1-2 and V is TRBV6-5; maybe TRBD1 (6 bases). The CDR3 runs to 14 residues. Germline V lookup: CDR1 MNHEY, CDR2 SVGAGI. V was shortened by 6 bases and J by 5 bases, with 16 bases between the two germline ends.

The chain combines TRBV18 with TRBJ1-1; TRBD1 is a possible D gene (6 bases). This CDR3 spans 16 amino acids. Germline loops: CDR1 KGHSH, CDR2 LQKENI. V was clipped by 2 bases and J by 8 bases, with 21 bases between them. CDR3 DNA: TGTGCCAGCTCACCAGTCGGGAAGGGGGAGATAAGCGAAGCTTTCTTT. The encoded protein is CASSPVGKGEISEAFF.

This chain uses TRBV15 with TRBJ2-5, with TRBD2 matching 10 bases. Germline CDR1 is LNHNV and CDR2 is YYDKDF (reference sequence). V was pared by 4 bases and J by 5 bases, with 7 bases of the junction left unmatched. The CDR3 length is 15 residues. DNA of the CDR3: TGTGCCACCAGCAATCAGCGGGAGGGCCTTGAGACCCAGTACTTC. Translated, it gives CATSNQREGLETQYF.

The chain combines TRBV2 with TRBJ2-1; TRBD1 matches at 10 bases. This CDR3 spans 15 amino acids. Per the germline V gene, CDR1 is SNHLY and CDR2 is FYNNEI. Trimming at V came to 4 bases and at J to 10 bases, leaving 10 bases not matched to a gene. As DNA, the CDR3 is TGTGCCAGCAGTGTTATACCCGGGACAGGGGTAGAGCAGTTCTTC. Its protein is CASSVIPGTGVEQFF.